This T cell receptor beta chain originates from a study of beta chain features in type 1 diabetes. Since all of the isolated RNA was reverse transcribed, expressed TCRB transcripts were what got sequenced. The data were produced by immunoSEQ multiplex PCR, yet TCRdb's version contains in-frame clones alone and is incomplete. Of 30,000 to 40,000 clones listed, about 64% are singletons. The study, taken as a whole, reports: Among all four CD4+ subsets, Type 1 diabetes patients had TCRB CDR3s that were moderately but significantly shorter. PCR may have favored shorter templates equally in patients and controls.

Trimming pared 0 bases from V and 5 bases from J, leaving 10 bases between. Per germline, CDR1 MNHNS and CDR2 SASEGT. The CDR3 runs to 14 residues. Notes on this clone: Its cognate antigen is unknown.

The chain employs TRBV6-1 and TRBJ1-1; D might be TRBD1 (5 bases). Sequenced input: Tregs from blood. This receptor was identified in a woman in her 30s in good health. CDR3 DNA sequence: TGTGCCAGCAGTGAAGCCATTCGGGGGACTGAAGCTTTCTTT. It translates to CASSEAIRGTEAFF.